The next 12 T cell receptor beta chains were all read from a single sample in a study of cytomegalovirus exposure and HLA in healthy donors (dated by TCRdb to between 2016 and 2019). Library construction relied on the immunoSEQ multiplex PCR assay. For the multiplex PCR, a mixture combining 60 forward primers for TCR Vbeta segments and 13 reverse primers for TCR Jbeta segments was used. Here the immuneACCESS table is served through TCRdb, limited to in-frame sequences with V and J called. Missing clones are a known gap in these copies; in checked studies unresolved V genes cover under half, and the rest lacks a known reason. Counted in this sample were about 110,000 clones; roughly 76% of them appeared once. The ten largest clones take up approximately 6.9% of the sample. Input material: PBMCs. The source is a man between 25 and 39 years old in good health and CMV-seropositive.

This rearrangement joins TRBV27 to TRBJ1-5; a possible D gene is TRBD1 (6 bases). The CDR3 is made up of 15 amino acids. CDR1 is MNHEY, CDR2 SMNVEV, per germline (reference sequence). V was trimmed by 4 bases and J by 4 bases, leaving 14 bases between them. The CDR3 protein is CASSWGQGANQPQHF. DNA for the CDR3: TGTGCCAGCAGTTGGGGACAAGGGGCGAATCAGCCCCAGCATTTT.

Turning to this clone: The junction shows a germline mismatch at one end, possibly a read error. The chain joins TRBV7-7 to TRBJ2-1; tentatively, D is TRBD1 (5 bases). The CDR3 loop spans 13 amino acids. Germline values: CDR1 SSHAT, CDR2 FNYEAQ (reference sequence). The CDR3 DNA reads TGTGCTAGCAGCCGCGACAGAAACAATGAGCAGTTCTTC. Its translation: CASSRDRNNEQFF. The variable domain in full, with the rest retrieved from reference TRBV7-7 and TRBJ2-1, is GAGVSQSPRYKVTKRGQDVTLRCDPISSHATLYWYQQALGQGPEFLTYFNYEAQPDKSGLPSDRFSAERPEGSISTLTIQRTEQRDSAMYRCASSRDRNNEQFFGPGTRLTVL.

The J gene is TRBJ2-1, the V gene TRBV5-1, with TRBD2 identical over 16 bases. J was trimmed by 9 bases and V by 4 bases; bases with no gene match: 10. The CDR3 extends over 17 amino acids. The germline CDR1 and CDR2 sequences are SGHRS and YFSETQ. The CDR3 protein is CASSADPGLAGGSEQFF. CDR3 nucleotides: TGCGCCAGCAGCGCCGACCCGGGACTAGCGGGGGGGAGTGAGCAGTTCTTC.

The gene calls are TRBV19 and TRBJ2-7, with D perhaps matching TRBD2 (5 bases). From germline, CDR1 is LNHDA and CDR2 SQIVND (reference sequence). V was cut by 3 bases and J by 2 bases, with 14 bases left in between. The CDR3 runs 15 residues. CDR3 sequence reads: CASSIREEVPYEQYF. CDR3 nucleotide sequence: TGTGCCAGTAGTATCCGTGAGGAGGTCCCCTACGAGCAGTACTTC.

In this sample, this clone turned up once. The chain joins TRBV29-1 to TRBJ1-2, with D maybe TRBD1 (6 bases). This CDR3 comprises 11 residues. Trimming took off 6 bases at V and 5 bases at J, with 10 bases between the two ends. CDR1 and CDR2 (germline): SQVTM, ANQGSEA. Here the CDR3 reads CSVDSGYGYTF. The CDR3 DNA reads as TGCAGCGTGGACAGTGGATATGGCTACACCTTC.

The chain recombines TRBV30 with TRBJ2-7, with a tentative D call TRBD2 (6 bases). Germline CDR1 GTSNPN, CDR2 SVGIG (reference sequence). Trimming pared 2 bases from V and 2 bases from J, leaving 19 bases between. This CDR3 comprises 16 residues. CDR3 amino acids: CAWSSGSVKATYEQYF. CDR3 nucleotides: TGTGCCTGGAGTAGCGGGTCGGTAAAAGCTACCTACGAGCAGTACTTC.

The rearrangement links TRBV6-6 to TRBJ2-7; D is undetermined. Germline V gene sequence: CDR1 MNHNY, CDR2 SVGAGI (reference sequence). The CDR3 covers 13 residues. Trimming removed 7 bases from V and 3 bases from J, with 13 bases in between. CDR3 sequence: CASTRNKNYEQYF. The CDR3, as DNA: TGTGCCAGCACGCGGAACAAGAACTACGAGCAGTACTTC.

The CDR3 sequence: CASSSSGGADTQYF. CDR3 coding DNA: TGTGCCAGCAGTTCTAGCGGGGGGGCAGATACGCAGTATTTT. The rearrangement joins TRBV6-5 to TRBJ2-3, with 12 nucleotides matching TRBD2. CDR3 length: 14 residues. Germline assignment: CDR1 MNHEY and CDR2 SVGAGI. Germline trimming cut 4 bases from V and 4 bases from J; bases unmatched to any gene: 0.

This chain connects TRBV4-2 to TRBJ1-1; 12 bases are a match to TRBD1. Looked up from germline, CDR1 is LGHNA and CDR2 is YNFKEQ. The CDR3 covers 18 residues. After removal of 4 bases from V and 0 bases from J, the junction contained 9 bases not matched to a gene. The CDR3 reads CASSLAGTGGSVNTEAFF. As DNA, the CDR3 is TGTGCCAGCAGCCTGGCCGGGACAGGGGGCTCGGTGAACACTGAAGCTTTCTTT.

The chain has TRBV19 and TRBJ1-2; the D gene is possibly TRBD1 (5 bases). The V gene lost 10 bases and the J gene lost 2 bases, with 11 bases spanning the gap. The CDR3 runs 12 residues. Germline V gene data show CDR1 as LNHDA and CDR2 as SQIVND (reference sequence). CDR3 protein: CATPKGNYGYTF. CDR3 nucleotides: TGTGCCACCCCAAAGGGGAACTATGGCTACACCTTC.

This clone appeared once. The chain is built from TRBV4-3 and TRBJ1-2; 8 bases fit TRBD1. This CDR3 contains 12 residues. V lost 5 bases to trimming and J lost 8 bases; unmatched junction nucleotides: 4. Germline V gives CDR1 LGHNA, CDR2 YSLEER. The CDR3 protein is CASSGDRGGYTF. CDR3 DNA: TGCGCCAGCAGCGGCGACAGGGGCGGCTACACCTTC.

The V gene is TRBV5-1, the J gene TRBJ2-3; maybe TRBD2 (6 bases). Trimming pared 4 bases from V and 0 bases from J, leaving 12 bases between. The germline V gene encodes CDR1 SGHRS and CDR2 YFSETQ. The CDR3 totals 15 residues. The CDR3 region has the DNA TGCGCCAGCAGCGCACCTAGCGTCAGCACAGATACGCAGTATTTT. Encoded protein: CASSAPSVSTDTQYF.